These 31 T cell receptor beta chains originate from one sample sequenced in a study of T cells in Graves' hyperthyroidism and ophthalmopathy. Amplification targeted TCR beta CDR3 regions from RNA transcripts. TCR CDR3 regions were first amplified by RT-PCR with HTBI primers. TCRdb analysed the multiplex PCR reads with MiXCR anew, one entry per CDR3 protein. The sample includes approximately 560,000 distinct CDR3 sequences, about a sixth of them seen just once. The sample comprised blood. The receptor source for this set is a woman aged 25 to 39 with Graves' hyperthyroidism.

This clonotype came up a few times. The genes are TRBV19 and TRBJ1-2; D not resolved. The CDR3 contains 13 residues. Germline CDR1 reads LNHDA; CDR2 reads SQIVND (reference sequence). Trimming stripped 7 bases from V and 4 bases from J, with 13 bases between. This CDR3 is CASTAQAGYGYTF. CDR3 coding DNA: TGTGCCAGTACGGCCCAGGCGGGCTATGGCTACACCTTC.

This clonotype was counted at least ten times. The CDR3 sequence: CSVAGLASYEQYF. For the CDR3, the DNA is TGCAGCGTTGCAGGACTAGCGTCCTACGAGCAGTACTTC. This chain connects TRBV29-1 to TRBJ2-7; 9 positions match TRBD2. V gave up 4 bases and J gave up 1 base; unmatched junction bases: 2. This CDR3 contains 13 residues. Germline assignment: CDR1 SQVTM and CDR2 ANQGSEA.

This clonotype was detected ten times or more. The chain links TRBV3-2 to TRBJ1-1; the DNA was not used to check the table's D call, TRBD1. TRBV3-2 corresponds to a pseudogene. This CDR3 is built from 14 residues. The chain's CDR3 is CASSQGGQNTEAFF. Here the CDR3 DNA reads TGTGCCAGCAGCCAGGGGGGACAGAACACTGAAGCTTTCTTT.

At least ten counts were recorded for this clonotype. The gene calls are TRBV20-1 and TRBJ2-1; D might be TRBD2 (6 bases). Germline values: CDR1 DFQATT, CDR2 SNEGSKA (reference sequence). The CDR3 has 16 residues. The V end lost 6 bases, the J end lost 5 bases, and 23 bases lay between the germline ends. For the CDR3, the DNA is TGCAGTGCATTCCCGAATGGGCGGGGAAAGGACAATGAGCAGTTCTTC. Translated: CSAFPNGRGKDNEQFF.

The rearrangement links TRBV18 to TRBJ2-7; 7 nucleotides agree with TRBD1. Trimming at V came to 3 bases and at J to 2 bases, leaving 7 bases not matched to a gene. The CDR3 spans 15 residues. Germline CDR1 and CDR2: KGHSH and LQKENI. CDR3 amino acids: CASSPLDRQTYEQYF. CDR3 DNA: TGTGCCAGCTCACCTCTGGACAGGCAAACCTACGAGCAGTACTTC.

The table lists this clonotype with many counts. V and J are TRBV2 and TRBJ2-7; tentatively, D is TRBD1 (5 bases). Germline assignment: CDR1 SNHLY and CDR2 FYNNEI. Trimming removed 7 bases from V and 3 bases from J, with 16 bases in between. The CDR3 length is 14 residues. CDR3 in amino acids: CASMKQGAYYEQYF. The CDR3 DNA is TGTGCCAGCATGAAACAAGGGGCGTACTACGAGCAGTACTTC.

This sequence joins TRBV6-2 or TRBV6-3 and TRBJ2-7, with 8 bases fitting TRBD2. J was trimmed by 9 bases and V by 5 bases; bases with no gene match: 15. Per the germline V gene, CDR1 is MNHEY and CDR2 is SVGEGT. CDR3 length equals 15 residues. The CDR3 is CASSTNSAGVHAQYF. CDR3 sequence (DNA): TGTGCCAGCAGTACCAACTCAGCGGGAGTCCATGCGCAGTACTTC.

J is TRBJ2-6 and V is TRBV9; D remains unclear. The CDR3 is 13 amino acids. V lost 3 bases and J 2 bases, leaving 3 bases between the germline ends. Germline assignment: CDR1 SGDLS and CDR2 YYNGEE. Here the CDR3 DNA reads TGTGCCAGCAGCGGAACTGGGGCCAACGTCCTGACTTTC. Protein: CASSGTGANVLTF.

The chain has TRBV10-3 and TRBJ1-2; a weak D match, TRBD1 (6 bases). CDR3 length: 13 residues. Trimming pared 7 bases from V and 4 bases from J, leaving 13 bases between. Germline-derived CDR1 and CDR2 are ENHRY and SYGVKD. CDR3 sequence (DNA): TGTGCCATCAAACGACAGGAGAGCTATGGCTACACCTTC. It translates to CAIKRQESYGYTF.

This clonotype was picked up many times. The chain uses TRBV30 and TRBJ1-5, with D hard to call. The V and J ends lost 2 bases and 1 base respectively, with 6 bases between them. Per the germline V gene, CDR1 is GTSNPN and CDR2 is SVGIG (reference sequence). The CDR3 sequence is 13 residues long. In DNA, the CDR3 is TGTGCCTGGAGTTCGGGAAGCAATCAGCCCCAGCATTTT. Protein: CAWSSGSNQPQHF.

V usage is TRBV7-2 and J usage is TRBJ2-7, with 7 bases matching TRBD2. V lost 3 bases and J lost 3; bases outside the gene matches: 8. The CDR3 is 15 residues long. Germline CDR1 reads SGHTA; CDR2 reads FQGNSA. The CDR3 reads CASSFLPSGDYEQYF. In nucleotides, the CDR3 is TGTGCCAGCAGCTTTTTACCCAGCGGGGACTACGAGCAGTACTTC.

This clonotype was seen repeatedly, ten times or more. The V and J genes are TRBV11-2 and TRBJ2-7, with 7 bases that match TRBD1. The ends lost 0 bases at V and 2 bases at J; junction bases unmatched: 7. Germline CDR1 is SGHAT and CDR2 is FQNNGV. The CDR3 covers 16 residues. The CDR3 sequence is CASSLDVAGTAYEQYF. CDR3 coding DNA: TGTGCCAGCAGCTTAGATGTTGCAGGGACAGCCTACGAGCAGTACTTC.

The chain links TRBV30 to TRBJ2-6, with D possibly TRBD1 on 6 matching bases. Germline-derived CDR1 and CDR2 are GTSNPN and SVGIG (reference sequence). Trimming stripped 1 base from V and 2 bases from J, with 9 bases between. This CDR3 region has 15 residues. DNA for the CDR3: TGTGCCTGGAGTGCTGGGGGCACTGGGGCCAACGTCCTGACTTTC. Its translation is CAWSAGGTGANVLTF.

This clonotype was found a few times. The chain is built from TRBV10-3 and TRBJ2-7, with D hard to call. The germline V and J ends were trimmed by 2 bases and 3 bases, with 11 bases remaining between them. The germline gives CDR1 ENHRY, CDR2 SYGVKD. The CDR3 is 14 residues long. CDR3 in DNA: TGTGCCATCAGTGAGGGCCGACGGGTCTACGAGCAGTACTTC. Translation gives CAISEGRRVYEQYF.

The sample holds a few counts of this clonotype. The chain couples TRBV7-9 to TRBJ2-3, with TRBD2 identical over 7 bases. The CDR3 sequence is 18 residues long. CDR1 is SEHNR, CDR2 FQNEAQ, per germline (reference sequence). V lost 1 base, J lost 3 bases, and 13 bases stayed unmatched. As DNA, the CDR3 is TGTGCCAGCAGCTTAGTGGGCAGCGGAATGGGGGGGACAGATACGCAGTATTTT. This encodes CASSLVGSGMGGTDTQYF.

This clonotype was seen ten or more times. The chain is built from TRBV7-9 and TRBJ2-3, with D possibly TRBD2 on 5 matching bases. Looked up from germline, CDR1 is SEHNR and CDR2 is FQNEAQ (reference sequence). CDR3 length equals 17 residues. Trimming removed 4 bases from V and 1 base from J, with 18 bases in between. The CDR3 spells CASSSSVSRDGTDTQYF. The CDR3 DNA sequence: TGTGCCAGCAGCTCATCAGTCAGTCGGGATGGCACAGATACGCAGTATTTT.

This clonotype came up many times. V gene TRBV6-2 or TRBV6-3 combines with J gene TRBJ2-7, with 13 bases identical to TRBD2. Germline loops: CDR1 MNHEY, CDR2 SVGEGT. CDR3 length equals 17 residues. V lost 5 bases to trimming and J lost 5 bases; unmatched junction nucleotides: 12. CDR3 coding DNA: TGTGCCAGCAGTCCCCGAAGAACTAGCGGGAGGGCCCACGAGCAGTACTTC. It codes for CASSPRRTSGRAHEQYF.

This clonotype has more than one count but fewer than ten. The J gene is TRBJ1-1, the V gene TRBV12-3 or TRBV12-4; 7 bases fit TRBD1. CDR3 length: 14 amino acids. V dropped 6 bases and J dropped 3; count of bases not matched to a gene: 7. Here the CDR3 reads CASSRTGEHTEAFF. CDR3 coding DNA: TGTGCCAGCAGCAGAACAGGGGAGCACACTGAAGCTTTCTTT.

The gene calls are TRBV5-1 and TRBJ1-6; no firm D call. The germline V gene has CDR1 SGHRS and CDR2 YFSETQ. The CDR3 loop spans 14 amino acids. Trimming shortened V by 3 bases and J by 5 bases, and 9 bases separated the two germline ends. This CDR3 reads CASSSGFDNSPLHF. For the CDR3, the DNA is TGCGCCAGCAGCTCTGGCTTTGATAATTCACCCCTCCACTTT. The variable domain in full, with the rest retrieved from reference TRBV5-1 and TRBJ1-6, is KAGVTQTPRYLIKTRGQQVTLSCSPISGHRSVSWYQQTPGQGLQFLFEYFSETQRNKGNFPGRFSGRQFSNSRSEMNVSTLELGDSALYLCASSSGFDNSPLHFGNGTRLTVT.

Concerning this clonotype: At one of its ends the junction is not consistent with the germline gene, which may arise from a read error. In DNA form, the CDR3 reads TGCAATGCTAGAGGTCAGGGGATGAACACTGAAGCCTTCTTT. Its translation: CNARGQGMNTEAFF. V gene TRBV20-1 combines with J gene TRBJ1-1; TRBD1 is a possible D gene (6 bases). This CDR3 comprises 14 residues. Germline CDR1 DFQATT, CDR2 SNEGSKA (reference sequence).

This clonotype was seen only a few times. The chain is built from TRBV29-1 and TRBJ2-1; 13 positions match TRBD2. The germline V gene encodes CDR1 SQVTM and CDR2 ANQGSEA. The CDR3 covers 15 residues. V dropped 4 bases and J dropped 6; count of bases not matched to a gene: 6. CDR3 in DNA: TGCAGCGTTGCGGGACTAGCGGGATATCCCAATGAGCAGTTCTTC. As protein: CSVAGLAGYPNEQFF.

The V gene is TRBV6-1, the J gene TRBJ2-1; D remains ambiguous. CDR1 is MNHNS, CDR2 SASEGT, per germline. V was shortened by 7 bases and J by 0 bases, with 13 bases between the two germline ends. The CDR3 totals 15 residues. CDR3 bases: TGTGCCAGCATCAGTGGATCCGGCTCCTACAATGAGCAGTTCTTC. Translated, it gives CASISGSGSYNEQFF.

Many counts were recorded for this clonotype. The J gene is TRBJ2-7, the V gene TRBV24-1, with D possibly being TRBD1 (6 bases). V was trimmed by 5 bases and J by 1 base, leaving 11 bases between them. The germline V gene has CDR1 KGHDR and CDR2 SFDVKD. There are 14 residues in the CDR3. CDR3 residues: CATSGTTGSYEQYF. CDR3 nucleotide sequence: TGTGCCACCAGTGGGACGACAGGATCCTACGAGCAGTACTTC.

This clonotype has ten or more counts. The chain employs TRBV6-6 and TRBJ2-1; no clear D. V gave up 2 bases and J gave up 7 bases, with 9 bases separating them. CDR1 is MNHNY and CDR2 is SVGAGI in the germline V gene (reference sequence). The CDR3 consists of 13 residues. The CDR3: CASSYPRLNEQFF. The CDR3 DNA reads TGTGCCAGCAGTTACCCACGACTGAATGAGCAGTTCTTC.

In this sample, this clonotype turned up many times. CDR3 bases: TGCGCCAGCAGTGAGGCTGGAAGTCCGGACGAGCAGTACTTC. It translates to CASSEAGSPDEQYF. The rearrangement uses TRBV10-1 and TRBJ2-7; no clear D gene. Trimming pared 2 bases from V and 5 bases from J, leaving 13 bases between. Germline values: CDR1 WNHNN, CDR2 SYGVQD (reference sequence). This CDR3 is built from 14 residues.

This clonotype was counted between two and nine times. This sequence joins TRBV28 and TRBJ1-6, with TRBD1 matching over 8 bases. V trimming: 5 bases; J trimming: 8 bases; junction bases outside the gene matches: 5. Germline values: CDR1 MDHEN, CDR2 SYDVKM. The CDR3 has 14 amino acids. CDR3: CASSLRTGYSPLHF. For the CDR3, the DNA is TGTGCCAGCAGTCTACGGACAGGGTATTCACCCCTCCACTTT.

This clonotype was counted many times. The chain links TRBV28 to TRBJ2-1; no firm D call. Looked up from germline, CDR1 is MDHEN and CDR2 is SYDVKM. This CDR3 spans 12 amino acids. Trimming cost V 0 bases and J 10 bases, with 7 bases left between them. In DNA, the CDR3 is TGTGCCAGCAGTTTATGGCCCACAGAGCAGTTCTTC. This codes for CASSLWPTEQFF.

Many counts were recorded for this clonotype. This chain links TRBV24-1 with TRBJ2-1; 10 bases agree with TRBD1. With V trimmed by 4 bases and J by 6 bases, 14 bases remained unmatched. Germline CDR1 KGHDR, CDR2 SFDVKD. The CDR3 contains 18 residues. The chain's CDR3 is CATSDPPKTGQGINEQFF. The CDR3, as DNA: TGTGCCACCAGTGACCCCCCTAAGACGGGACAGGGGATCAATGAGCAGTTCTTC.

This clonotype was observed a handful of times. This chain uses TRBV7-6 with TRBJ2-1; 13 nucleotides align to TRBD2. CDR3 length: 16 residues. Germline-derived CDR1 and CDR2 are SGHVS and FNYEAQ. V shed 2 bases, J shed 9 bases, and the junction held 7 bases outside the gene matches. The CDR3 bases are TGTGCCAGCAGCTTATGGGGGACTAGCGGGACCGGTGAGCAGTTCTTC. Protein: CASSLWGTSGTGEQFF. The variable domain in full, with the rest retrieved from reference TRBV7-6 and TRBJ2-1, is GAGVSQSPRYKVTKRGQDVALRCDPISGHVSLYWYRQALGQGPEFLTYFNYEAQQDKSGLPNDRFSAERPEGSISTLTIQRTEQRDSAMYRCASSLWGTSGTGEQFFGPGTRLTVL.

This clonotype was observed at least ten times. This rearrangement joins TRBV20-1 to TRBJ1-2; possible D gene TRBD1, 5 bases. Germline loops: CDR1 DFQATT, CDR2 SNEGSKA (reference sequence). The CDR3 length is 13 residues. V shed 6 bases and J shed 5 bases, with 16 bases lying between them. The CDR3 bases are TGCAGTGCCCCTGGGACGGATTCTTATGGCTACACCTTC. Translation: CSAPGTDSYGYTF.

This clonotype has ten or more counts. The chain is built from TRBV11-3 and TRBJ2-7; possible D gene TRBD1, 6 bases. CDR1 and CDR2 from the germline V gene are SGHNT and YENEEA. The V end lost 5 bases, the J end lost 3 bases, and 11 bases lay between the germline ends. The CDR3 covers 13 residues. The CDR3 sequence is CASSHGQNYEQYF. The DNA for the CDR3 is TGTGCCAGCAGCCACGGACAGAACTACGAGCAGTACTTC. Complete variable domain (other parts from reference TRBV11-3 and TRBJ2-7): EAGVVQSPRYKIIEKKQPVAFWCNPISGHNTLYWYLQNLGQGPELLIRYENEEAVDDSQLPKDRFSAERLKGVDSTLKIQPAELGDSAVYLCASSHGQNYEQYFGPGTRLTVT.